These 25 T cell receptor beta chains share one sample of origin, sequenced in a study of human T cells and chemical hapten exposure. TCRdb re-derived calls from the RACE reads in MiXCR, one entry per CDR3 protein. This sample has 380,000 or so distinct CDR3 sequences, with 5.5% found just once. Time point denoted: pre-sensitization, week 0. Treatment indicated: therapeutic diphenylcyclopropenone sensitization with weekly scalp DPC. The source was whole blood, collected in connection with sensitization to the hapten diphenylcyclopropenone (DPC). The source of these receptors is a woman under 30 with alopecia areata. Some clones in this sample may be carry-over from other donors' samples.

This clonotype has a handful of counts. V usage is TRBV7-2 and J usage is TRBJ2-1, with 7 positions matching TRBD1. Germline assignment: CDR1 SGHTA and CDR2 FQGNSA. This CDR3 has 14 amino acids. V was clipped by 1 base and J by 4 bases; unmatched bases: 1. CDR3 nucleotides: TGTGCCAGCAGCTTAGGGGACAGATACAATGAGCAGTTCTTC. This codes for CASSLGDRYNEQFF.

The table lists this clonotype with a few counts. The chain uses TRBV12-3 or TRBV12-4 and TRBJ1-5; D perhaps matches TRBD1 (6 bases). This CDR3 is 15 amino acids long. Trimming took off 4 bases at V and 1 base at J, with 11 bases between the two ends. CDR3 DNA: TGTGCCAGCAGTTATCAGGGGACGAGCAATCAGCCCCAGCATTTT. This translates into CASSYQGTSNQPQHF.

The CDR3 is CSVPGTGAYEQYF. CDR3 bases: TGCAGCGTTCCCGGGACAGGGGCCTACGAGCAGTACTTC. The chain links TRBV29-1 to TRBJ2-7; TRBD1 matches 10 bases. The CDR3 totals 13 residues. The junction had 3 bases not matched to a gene; V was cut back by 5 bases and J by 2 bases. Germline CDR1 and CDR2: SQVTM and ANQGSEA.

This clonotype was seen ten or more times. The chain joins TRBV27 to TRBJ2-7; 9 positions agree with TRBD1. V lost 3 bases to trimming and J lost 5 bases; unmatched junction nucleotides: 5. This CDR3 is built from 14 residues. The germline CDR1 and CDR2 sequences are MNHEY and SMNVEV (reference sequence). CDR3 region: CASSFGTGGNEQYF. For the CDR3, the DNA is TGTGCCAGCAGTTTTGGAACAGGGGGCAACGAGCAGTACTTC.

The chain combines TRBV28 with TRBJ1-5; D call uncertain. Germline CDR1 and CDR2: MDHEN and SYDVKM. Trimming cost V 7 bases and J 4 bases, with 17 bases left between them. The CDR3 sequence is 15 residues long. CDR3 DNA: TGTGCCAGCATTCCCCTCTTTGGGAGGAATCAGCCCCAGCATTTT. This codes for CASIPLFGRNQPQHF.

This sequence joins TRBV6-4 and TRBJ1-1, with 10 bases matching TRBD1. J lost 6 bases, V lost 4 bases, and 14 bases had no gene match. CDR3 length: 17 amino acids. In germline, CDR1 is MRHNA, CDR2 SNTAGT. CDR3 in amino acids: CASSAKPGQGPIAEAFF. In DNA, the CDR3 is TGTGCCAGCAGTGCCAAACCGGGACAGGGGCCGATAGCTGAAGCTTTCTTT.

This clonotype appeared a few times. V is TRBV7-9 and J is TRBJ1-6, with 8 bases fitting TRBD1. The CDR3 is made up of 14 amino acids. Germline V CDR1 and CDR2: SEHNR, FQNEAQ (reference sequence). The trim removed 5 bases at V and 9 bases at J, leaving 6 bases unmatched. Here the CDR3 reads CASSVTGGGSPLHF. Here the CDR3 DNA reads TGTGCCAGCAGCGTTACAGGGGGAGGTTCACCCCTCCACTTT.

This clonotype showed up just a few times. V gene TRBV6-1 combines with J gene TRBJ2-2; 8 bases are a match to TRBD2. The junction had 5 bases not matched to a gene; V was cut back by 10 bases and J by 1 base. The CDR3 loop spans 14 amino acids. From germline, CDR1 is MNHNS and CDR2 SASEGT. The CDR3 reads CATSSGRNTGELFF. In DNA, the CDR3 is TGTGCCACCTCTAGCGGGCGGAACACCGGGGAGCTGTTTTTT.

This clonotype was found a few times. The V and J genes are TRBV11-1 and TRBJ2-1; D gene unclear. Trimming took off 5 bases at V and 3 bases at J, with 14 bases between the two ends. CDR1 and CDR2 (germline): SGHAT, FQDESV (reference sequence). The CDR3 has 15 residues. CDR3 protein: CASSLIKWGYNEQFF. The CDR3 DNA follows: TGTGCCAGCAGCCTTATAAAGTGGGGCTACAATGAGCAGTTCTTC.

The gene calls are TRBV12-3 or TRBV12-4 and TRBJ1-5; TRBD1 might be the D (6 bases). This CDR3 is built from 12 residues. V dropped 8 bases and J dropped 6 bases, with 11 bases sitting between them. DNA for the CDR3: TGTGCCAGCTGCCTGGGGGCTCAGCCCCAGCATTTT. Its translation is CASCLGAQPQHF.

At least ten counts were recorded for this clonotype. This sequence joins TRBV7-8 and TRBJ2-7; D not resolved. Trimming took 1 base from V and 3 from J, leaving 10 bases between them. CDR1 and CDR2 (germline): SGHVS, FQNEAQ. This CDR3 is built from 14 residues. The CDR3 here is CASSLVSDNYEQYF. CDR3 DNA: TGTGCCAGCAGCTTAGTATCGGATAACTACGAGCAGTACTTC. The full variable domain, in which reference TRBV7-8 and TRBJ2-7 provide the parts outside the CDR3, is GAGVSQSPRYKVAKRGQDVALRCDPISGHVSLFWYQQALGQGPEFLTYFQNEAQLDKSGLPSDRFFAERPEGSVSTLKIQRTQQEDSAVYLCASSLVSDNYEQYFGPGTRLTVT.

Only a few counts were recorded for this clonotype. The V gene is TRBV14, the J gene TRBJ1-1; 9 bases line up with TRBD1. Germline CDR1 reads SGHDN; CDR2 reads FVKESK. This CDR3 region has 18 residues. After removal of 5 bases from V and 3 bases from J, the junction contained 16 bases not matched to a gene. The CDR3 is CASSSKWGQGAEHTEAFF. For the CDR3, the DNA is TGTGCCAGCAGCTCAAAGTGGGGACAGGGAGCCGAGCACACTGAAGCTTTCTTT.

This clonotype was seen many times. V is TRBV7-9 and J is TRBJ2-3; TRBD1 might be the D (5 bases). The CDR3 consists of 16 residues. V was trimmed by 3 bases and J by 2 bases, leaving 15 bases between them. The V gene's germline CDR1 is SEHNR and CDR2 FQNEAQ (reference sequence). The CDR3 here is CASSFDSAPFTDTQYF. Written as DNA, the CDR3 is TGTGCCAGCAGCTTCGACAGTGCGCCCTTCACAGATACGCAGTATTTT. Looking up the rest from reference TRBV7-9 and TRBJ2-3 gives the full variable domain: DTGVSQNPRHKITKRGQNVTFRCDPISEHNRLYWYRQTLGQGPEFLTYFQNEAQLEKSRLLSDRFSAERPKGSFSTLEIQRTEQGDSAMYLCASSFDSAPFTDTQYFGPGTRLTVL.

This clonotype was found many times. V and J are TRBV10-3 and TRBJ1-1; perhaps TRBD1 as D (6 bases). Germline loops: CDR1 ENHRY, CDR2 SYGVKD. This CDR3 contains 14 residues. Trimming removed 7 bases from V and 1 base from J, with 13 bases in between. The CDR3 sequence: CAIKHTGTNTEAFF. As DNA, the CDR3 is TGTGCCATCAAACACACAGGGACGAACACTGAAGCTTTCTTT.

This clonotype was picked up many times. The chain carries TRBV10-3 and TRBJ2-3; D might be TRBD1 (6 bases). The CDR3 is made up of 15 amino acids. The germline gives CDR1 ENHRY, CDR2 SYGVKD. Trimming took off 0 bases at V and 1 base at J, with 8 bases between the two ends. The CDR3 DNA reads TGTGCCATCAGTGAGTCTTGGGGGCGCACAGATACGCAGTATTTT. It specifies CAISESWGRTDTQYF.

The rearrangement links TRBV29-1 to TRBJ1-2, with TRBD1 matching over 7 bases. Trimming took 3 bases from V and 2 from J; bases not matched to a gene: 3. The CDR3 is 13 amino acids. Germline V CDR1 and CDR2: SQVTM, ANQGSEA. The CDR3 region is CSVDLTGNYGYTF. CDR3 DNA sequence: TGCAGCGTTGACTTGACAGGGAACTATGGCTACACCTTC.

The CDR3 here is CASSDRPTVQETQYF. For the CDR3, the DNA is TGTGCCAGCAGTGATCGTCCCACTGTCCAAGAGACCCAGTACTTC. V is TRBV6-1 and J is TRBJ2-5; D not resolved. The germline CDR1 and CDR2 sequences are MNHNS and SASEGT. Deletions cut 3 bases from V and 1 base from J, with 12 bases between. The CDR3 runs 15 residues.

This rearrangement joins TRBV3-1 to TRBJ1-4; 8 bases match TRBD1. V lost 4 bases and J lost 11; bases outside the gene matches: 3. CDR3 length equals 12 residues. Germline CDR1 reads LGHDT; CDR2 reads YNNKEL (reference sequence). The CDR3 here is CASSLRDRKLFF. The CDR3 DNA sequence: TGTGCCAGCAGCCTCCGGGACAGGAAACTGTTTTTT.

This clonotype was observed a few times. The chain is built from TRBV7-8 and TRBJ2-5, with 7 bases fitting TRBD2. CDR1 and CDR2 (germline): SGHVS, FQNEAQ. The CDR3 sequence is 18 residues long. Germline trimming cut 1 base from V and 7 bases from J; bases unmatched to any gene: 18. For the CDR3, the DNA is TGTGCCAGCAGCTTAGATAAGGAGACTAGCCCCGGTATAGGGACCCAGTACTTC. Translation gives CASSLDKETSPGIGTQYF. Variable domain in full (rest from reference TRBV7-8 and TRBJ2-5): GAGVSQSPRYKVAKRGQDVALRCDPISGHVSLFWYQQALGQGPEFLTYFQNEAQLDKSGLPSDRFFAERPEGSVSTLKIQRTQQEDSAVYLCASSLDKETSPGIGTQYFGPGTRLLVL.

This clonotype was seen at least ten times. The chain employs TRBV12-3 or TRBV12-4 and TRBJ1-4; unclear D gene. This CDR3 is built from 12 residues. The V end lost 3 bases, the J end lost 11 bases, and 10 bases lay between the germline ends. In nucleotides, the CDR3 is TGTGCCAGCAGTTTCCAGTCGGCTAAACTGTTTTTT. This sequence encodes CASSFQSAKLFF.

This clonotype was observed a handful of times. J is TRBJ1-1 and V is TRBV15, with D unclear. The V end lost 0 bases, the J end lost 1 base, and 9 bases lay between the germline ends. Germline V lookup: CDR1 LNHNV, CDR2 YYDKDF (reference sequence). The CDR3 spans 15 residues. This CDR3 is CATSRDHTANTEAFF. The CDR3, as DNA: TGTGCCACCAGCAGAGATCATACAGCGAACACTGAAGCTTTCTTT. Based on the CDR3 plus reference TRBV15 and TRBJ1-1, the full variable domain is DAMVIQNPRYQVTQFGKPVTLSCSQTLNHNVMYWYQQKSSQAPKLLFHYYDKDFNNEADTPDNFQSRRPNTSFCFLDIRSPGLGDTAMYLCATSRDHTANTEAFFGQGTRLTVV.

This clonotype was seen at least ten times. The rearrangement joins TRBV7-9 to TRBJ2-3; 8 nucleotides align to TRBD1. The CDR3 runs to 14 residues. Germline CDR1 and CDR2: SEHNR and FQNEAQ (reference sequence). V dropped 5 bases and J dropped 3; count of bases not matched to a gene: 4. CDR3 bases: TGTGCCAGCAGCCGACAGGGGTTTACAGATACGCAGTATTTT. Protein: CASSRQGFTDTQYF. Using reference TRBV7-9 and TRBJ2-3 for the parts outside the CDR3, the full variable domain is DTGVSQNPRHKITKRGQNVTFRCDPISEHNRLYWYRQTLGQGPEFLTYFQNEAQLEKSRLLSDRFSAERPKGSFSTLEIQRTEQGDSAMYLCASSRQGFTDTQYFGPGTRLTVL.

The J gene is TRBJ1-4, the V gene TRBV7-2, with TRBD1 identical over 9 bases. From germline, CDR1 is SGHTA and CDR2 FQGNSA. The CDR3 contains 18 residues. With V trimmed by 3 bases and J by 8 bases, 16 bases remained unmatched. CDR3 DNA: TGTGCCAGCAGCTTGCTATGGGGACAGGGTCCAATTGGGGAAAAACTGTTTTTT. Its translation is CASSLLWGQGPIGEKLFF.

This clonotype was recorded a few times. V and J are TRBV20-1 and TRBJ1-3; TRBD1 might be the D (6 bases). Trimming left V 3 bases short and J 10 bases short, with 13 bases between. The CDR3 is 12 amino acids. Germline CDR1 and CDR2: DFQATT and SNEGSKA (reference sequence). Here the CDR3 DNA reads TGCAGTGCTAGCAGCGACAGGACAACCATATATTTT. Protein: CSASSDRTTIYF.

The rearrangement joins TRBV7-9 to TRBJ2-3, with a possible D match to TRBD1 (6 bases). The CDR3 sequence is 15 residues long. Germline-derived CDR1 and CDR2 are SEHNR and FQNEAQ (reference sequence). V was pared by 7 bases and J by 1 base, with 15 bases between. The CDR3 coding sequence is TGTGCCAGCACCCACGAGGCAGGGGGCACAGATACGCAGTATTTT. Amino acid sequence: CASTHEAGGTDTQYF.